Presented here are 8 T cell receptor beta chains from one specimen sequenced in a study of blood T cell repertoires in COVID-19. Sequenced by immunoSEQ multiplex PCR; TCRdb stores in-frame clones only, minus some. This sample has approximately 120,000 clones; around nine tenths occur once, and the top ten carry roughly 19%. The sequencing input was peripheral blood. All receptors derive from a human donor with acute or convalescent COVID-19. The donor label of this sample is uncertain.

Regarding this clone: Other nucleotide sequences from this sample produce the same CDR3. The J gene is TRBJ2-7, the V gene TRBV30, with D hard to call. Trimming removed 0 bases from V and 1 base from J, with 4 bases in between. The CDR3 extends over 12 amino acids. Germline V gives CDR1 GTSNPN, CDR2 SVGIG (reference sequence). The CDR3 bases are TGTGCCTGGAGTGTATCTTCCTACGAGCAGTACTTC. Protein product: CAWSVSSYEQYF.

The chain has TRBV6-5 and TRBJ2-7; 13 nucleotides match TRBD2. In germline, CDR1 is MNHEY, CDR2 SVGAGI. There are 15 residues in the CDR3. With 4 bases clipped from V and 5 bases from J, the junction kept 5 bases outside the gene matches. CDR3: CASSSLAGGPDEQYF. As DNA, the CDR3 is TGTGCCAGCAGTTCACTAGCGGGAGGGCCCGACGAGCAGTACTTC.

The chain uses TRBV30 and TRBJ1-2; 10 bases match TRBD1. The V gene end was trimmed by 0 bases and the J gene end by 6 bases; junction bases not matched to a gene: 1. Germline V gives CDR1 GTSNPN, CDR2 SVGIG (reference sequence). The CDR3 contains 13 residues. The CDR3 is CAWSVGTGDGYTF. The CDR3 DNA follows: TGTGCCTGGAGTGTAGGGACAGGGGATGGCTACACCTTC.

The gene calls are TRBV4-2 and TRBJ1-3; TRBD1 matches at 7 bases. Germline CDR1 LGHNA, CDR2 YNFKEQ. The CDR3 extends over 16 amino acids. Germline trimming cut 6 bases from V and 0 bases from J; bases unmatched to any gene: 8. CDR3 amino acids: CASSPTGVDSGNTIYF. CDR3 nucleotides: TGTGCCAGCAGTCCCACAGGGGTTGACTCTGGAAACACCATATATTTT.

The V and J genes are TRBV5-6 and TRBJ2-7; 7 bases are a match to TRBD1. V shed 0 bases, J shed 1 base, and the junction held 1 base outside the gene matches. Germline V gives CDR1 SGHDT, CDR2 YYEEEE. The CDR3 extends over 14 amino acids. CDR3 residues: CASSLVQGSYEQYF. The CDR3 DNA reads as TGTGCCAGCAGCTTGGTACAGGGGTCCTACGAGCAGTACTTC.

The DNA of the CDR3 is TGTGCCAGCAGCCAGACTAATGAAAAACTGTTTTTT. Its translation is CASSQTNEKLFF. The V and J genes are TRBV2 and TRBJ1-4; D gene uncertain. CDR3 length equals 12 residues. The V and J ends lost 6 bases and 2 bases respectively, with 4 bases between them. Germline V lookup: CDR1 SNHLY, CDR2 FYNNEI.

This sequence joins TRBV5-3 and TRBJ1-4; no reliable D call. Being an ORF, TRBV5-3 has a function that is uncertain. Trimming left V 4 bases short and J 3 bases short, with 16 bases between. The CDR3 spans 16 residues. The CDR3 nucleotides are TGTGCCAGAAGCCCAAGAATAAGACAAGCTAATGAAAAACTGTTTTTT. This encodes CARSPRIRQANEKLFF.

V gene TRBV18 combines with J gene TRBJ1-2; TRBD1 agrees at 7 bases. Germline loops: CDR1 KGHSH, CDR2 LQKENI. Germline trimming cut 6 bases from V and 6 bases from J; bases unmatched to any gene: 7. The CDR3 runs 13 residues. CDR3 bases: TGTGCCAGCTCCCCCGGGACAGCGGATGGCTACACCTTC. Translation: CASSPGTADGYTF. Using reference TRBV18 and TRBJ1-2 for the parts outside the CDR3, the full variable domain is NAGVMQNPRHLVRRRGQEARLRCSPMKGHSHVYWYRQLPEEGLKFMVYLQKENIIDESGMPKERFSAEFPKEGPSILRIQQVVRGDSAAYFCASSPGTADGYTFGSGTRLTVV.